The 12 T cell receptor beta chains given below trace back to one sample, sequenced in a study of identical twins (dated by TCRdb to the mid-2010s). The library was obtained by 5' RACE. The listed sequencing device is Illumina HiSeq 2000. Through fastp at Q25 and MiXCR, TCRdb rebuilt clones from the public reads, retaining in-frame beta chains. Rows with one shared CDR3 protein collapse into an entry with the most common genes and DNA. The sample table lists 430,000 or so distinct CDR3 sequences, less than 25% of them with a count of one. Of the sample, about 2.7% falls within the top ten clones. In addition, the sample was reused for a study of T cells expressing NK-cell markers.

Sequencing was carried out using CD4+ T cells sorted from blood. Source of these receptors: a woman under 30 in good health.

In its sample, this clonotype was seen a few times. The chain employs TRBV20-1 and TRBJ1-6; 10 nucleotides line up with TRBD1. Germline V gene lookup returns CDR1 DFQATT and CDR2 SNEGSKA (reference sequence). This CDR3 contains 13 residues. V was pared by 4 bases and J by 9 bases, with 3 bases of the junction left unmatched. The CDR3 is CSAKTGGSSPLHF. CDR3 sequence (DNA): TGCAGTGCTAAGACAGGGGGCAGTTCACCCCTCCACTTT.

The chain uses TRBV12-3 or TRBV12-4 and TRBJ1-1, with no clear D. Trimming stripped 6 bases from V and 7 bases from J, with 15 bases between. The CDR3 extends over 13 amino acids. CDR3 in DNA: TGTGCCAGCAGACCTACACCGAACCTTGAAGCTTTCTTT. Its translation: CASRPTPNLEAFF.

This clonotype was found a few times. V usage is TRBV20-1 and J usage is TRBJ2-1; the match to TRBD2 covers 16 bases. Germline V gene lookup returns CDR1 DFQATT and CDR2 SNEGSKA (reference sequence). With V trimmed by 0 bases and J by 2 bases, 4 bases remained unmatched. The CDR3 covers 18 residues. The CDR3 DNA reads as TGCAGTGCTAGAGAGGGGACTAGCGGGGGGGGAACCTACAATGAGCAGTTCTTC. It yields the protein CSAREGTSGGGTYNEQFF.

This clonotype was seen repeatedly, ten times or more. The rearrangement links TRBV12-3 or TRBV12-4 to TRBJ2-5; perhaps TRBD1 as D (6 bases). V was cut by 2 bases and J by 2 bases, with 9 bases left in between. This CDR3 has 14 residues. CDR3 DNA sequence: TGTGCCAGCAGTTTAAGGCAGGGGCAAGAGACCCAGTACTTC. This codes for CASSLRQGQETQYF.

The chain combines TRBV7-8 with TRBJ2-7; possibly TRBD1 for D (5 bases). Germline CDR1 and CDR2: SGHVS and FQNEAQ. The CDR3 covers 15 residues. Trimming stripped 5 bases from V and 2 bases from J, with 16 bases between. The DNA for the CDR3 is TGTGCCAGCAGCCGGGCCAGGGTAGGGCCCTACGAGCAGTACTTC. It translates to CASSRARVGPYEQYF. Full variable domain (outside the CDR3, taken from reference TRBV7-8 and TRBJ2-7): GAGVSQSPRYKVAKRGQDVALRCDPISGHVSLFWYQQALGQGPEFLTYFQNEAQLDKSGLPSDRFFAERPEGSVSTLKIQRTQQEDSAVYLCASSRARVGPYEQYFGPGTRLTVT.

The CDR3 DNA reads TGTGCCAGCAGCTCTCCCAGACTAGCGGGGACCCAGTACTTC. Amino acids: CASSSPRLAGTQYF. The chain employs TRBV11-2 and TRBJ2-5; TRBD2 agrees at 10 bases. The junction had 6 bases not matched to a gene; V was cut back by 4 bases and J by 7 bases. In germline, CDR1 is SGHAT, CDR2 FQNNGV. The CDR3 loop spans 14 amino acids. The full variable domain, rest sourced from reference TRBV11-2 and TRBJ2-5, is EAGVAQSPRYKIIEKRQSVAFWCNPISGHATLYWYQQILGQGPKLLIQFQNNGVVDDSQLPKDRFSAERLKGVDSTLKIQPAKLEDSAVYLCASSSPRLAGTQYFGPGTRLLVL.

The rearrangement joins TRBV3-1 to TRBJ1-1; D unresolved. Germline lookup yields CDR1 LGHDT and CDR2 YNNKEL (reference sequence). The CDR3 length is 15 residues. Trimming took off 5 bases at V and 5 bases at J, with 18 bases between the two ends. The CDR3 coding sequence is TGTGCCAGCAGCGGACGACGCGATGTAGGGACTGAAGCTTTCTTT. Translation: CASSGRRDVGTEAFF. Full variable domain (outside the CDR3, taken from reference TRBV3-1 and TRBJ1-1): DTAVSQTPKYLVTQMGNDKSIKCEQNLGHDTMYWYKQDSKKFLKIMFSYNNKELIINETVPNRFSPKSPDKAHLNLHINSLELGDSAVYFCASSGRRDVGTEAFFGQGTRLTVV.

Only a few counts were recorded for this clonotype. This chain connects TRBV18 to TRBJ1-2; no clear D gene. The CDR3 runs 13 residues. The V end lost 5 bases, the J end lost 4 bases, and 11 bases lay between the germline ends. Germline assignment: CDR1 KGHSH and CDR2 LQKENI. In nucleotides, the CDR3 is TGTGCCAGCTCAGAGGACGGACCCTATGGCTACACCTTC. This codes for CASSEDGPYGYTF.

This clonotype was seen a handful of times. The gene calls are TRBV5-1 and TRBJ1-1, with D uncertain. The CDR3 spans 16 residues. Germline V gene lookup returns CDR1 SGHRS and CDR2 YFSETQ. The V end was cut by 1 base, the J end by 1 base, with 14 bases between. CDR3 nucleotide sequence: TGCGCCAGCAGCTTGAGGTCGGACGTAGGGAACACTGAAGCTTTCTTT. Encoded protein: CASSLRSDVGNTEAFF.

The genes are TRBV6-5 and TRBJ2-7, with 8 bases aligning to TRBD2. Germline CDR1 and CDR2: MNHEY and SVGAGI. The V gene end was trimmed by 2 bases and the J gene end by 5 bases; junction bases not matched to a gene: 14. This CDR3 spans 17 amino acids. CDR3 protein: CASSYGRSGSRPHEQYF. As DNA, the CDR3 is TGTGCCAGCAGTTACGGAAGGAGCGGGAGTCGTCCCCACGAGCAGTACTTC.

This clonotype was counted at least ten times. CDR3 protein: CASSSLGAGEDGYTF. The CDR3, as DNA: TGTGCCAGCAGTTCCCTTGGGGCAGGGGAGGACGGCTACACCTTC. The chain employs TRBV6-5 and TRBJ1-2, with D perhaps matching TRBD1 (6 bases). Trimming pared 4 bases from V and 8 bases from J, leaving 20 bases between. CDR3 length: 15 residues. Germline CDR1 and CDR2: MNHEY and SVGAGI.

V is TRBV20-1 and J is TRBJ2-5; D may match TRBD1 or TRBD2 (5 bases each). There are 16 residues in the CDR3. V shed 8 bases and J shed 0 bases, with 22 bases lying between them. Germline lookup yields CDR1 DFQATT and CDR2 SNEGSKA (reference sequence). In DNA, the CDR3 is TGCAGTACTACCCTGGGGCGGTCGAGGGACCAAGAGACCCAGTACTTC. It specifies CSTTLGRSRDQETQYF.